A selection of T cell receptor beta chains follows, all from one sample in a study of T cell responses to AZD1222 COVID-19 vaccine. Clones were sequenced by immunoSEQ multiplex PCR, and TCRdb holds only the in-frame ones, with some missing. The profile shows just under 100,000 clones, around nine tenths of them singletons. Sequencing was performed on peripheral blood, taken on day 0 of AZD1222 vaccination. The receptor set was obtained from an adult in good health. Both conserved end residues are part of each CDR3. D genes are given only for firm matches. Rows may omit the clone size; those that give it use once, few, many or a size class.

CDR3nt	CDR3aa	abundance	j_gene	d_gene	v_gene
TGTGCCTGGGCATACAGGGGAGAAAGTCGCACTGAAGCTTTCTTT	CAWAYRGESRTEAFF	-	TRBJ1-1	TRBD1	TRBV30
TGTGCCAGTAGTATCCCAAGTACCTACAATGAGCAGTTCTTC	CASSIPSTYNEQFF	-	TRBJ2-1	-	TRBV19
TGTGCCAGCAGCTTTGGACAGGGGTACGAGCAGTACTTC	CASSFGQGYEQYF	-	TRBJ2-7	TRBD1	TRBV11-1
TGTGCCAGCAGCCAAGAGGGGATTAGCAATCAGCCCCAGCATTTT	CASSQEGISNQPQHF	-	TRBJ1-5	-	TRBV4-2
TGTGCCAGCAGCCCCCGGGACAGTAGGTCGAACTATGGCTACACCTTC	CASSPRDSRSNYGYTF	-	TRBJ1-2	TRBD1	TRBV9
TGTGCCAGCAGCTTCGACAGGGGGCTGGACACCGGGGAGCTGTTTTTT	CASSFDRGLDTGELFF	few	TRBJ2-2	TRBD1	TRBV11-3
TGTGCCAGCAGCACAGGCTCCGACTATGGCTACACCTTC	CASSTGSDYGYTF	-	TRBJ1-2	-	TRBV7-9
TGCGCCAGCAGCCAAGATTCGGGGGAGGACAATGAGCAGTTCTTC	CASSQDSGEDNEQFF	-	TRBJ2-1	-	TRBV4-3
TGTGCCAGCATTCGTAGGGGCCGTCAAAGAGGAGGCTACACCTTC	CASIRRGRQRGGYTF	-	TRBJ1-2	-	TRBV3-1/TRBV3-2
TGTGCCAGCAGTGAATATAATGTAGGGGCGGACTATGGCTACACCTTC	CASSEYNVGADYGYTF	once	TRBJ1-2	-	TRBV25-1
TGTGCCTGGAGTGTAGAGAGCAAGAACTATGGCTACACCTTC	CAWSVESKNYGYTF	-	TRBJ1-2	-	TRBV30
TGTGCCAGCAGCTCCCCTGGTCAGGGGGTAAGCTCCTACGAGCAGTACTTC	CASSSPGQGVSSYEQYF	medium-sized	TRBJ2-7	TRBD1	TRBV28
TGCGCCAGCAGCAAGGACAGAGCAACTAATGAAAAACTGTTTTTT	CASSKDRATNEKLFF	-	TRBJ1-4	-	TRBV5-1
TGCGCCAGCAGCTTGGCCGCGGGGGGCGGGGACGGCTACACCTTC	CASSLAAGGGDGYTF	-	TRBJ1-2	-	TRBV5-1
TGTGCCACCAGCGATCGACGGGCGGGCTACAATGAGCAGTTCTTC	CATSDRRAGYNEQFF	once	TRBJ2-1	-	TRBV15
TGTGCCAGCAGTCTCCAGGGGATGAACACTGAAGCTTTCTTT	CASSLQGMNTEAFF	-	TRBJ1-1	-	TRBV2
TGTGCCAGCAGCTTAGGGCGCCAGCTCAATCAGCCCCAGCATTTT	CASSLGRQLNQPQHF	-	TRBJ1-5	-	TRBV7-2
TGTGCCAGCAGTTTGCCAGGGAAAGAGACCCAGTACTTC	CASSLPGKETQYF	-	TRBJ2-5	-	TRBV28
TGTGCCAGCAGTTTGTCTGGATATGGCTACACCTTC	CASSLSGYGYTF	-	TRBJ1-2	-	TRBV6-6
TGCGCCAGCAGCCAGTCTTATCTGGACAGGGTTGGATATCAGCCCCAGCATTTT	CASSQSYLDRVGYQPQHF	-	TRBJ1-5	TRBD1	TRBV4-3
TGTGCCAGCAGACGCGGACGCCGCATGGAGCAGTACTTC	CASRRGRRMEQYF	once	TRBJ2-7	-	TRBV5-6
TGCGCCAGCAGCCCTCGCGCGCAGCCATCTAACTATGGCTACACCTTC	CASSPRAQPSNYGYTF	once	TRBJ1-2	-	TRBV5-1
TGTGCCTGGATACCCCAGGGGCGGTCGAGCACTGAAGCTTTCTTT	CAWIPQGRSSTEAFF	-	TRBJ1-1	-	TRBV30
TGTGCCAGCAGCCCCCTCAGGGTTAAGAACAATGAGCAGTTCTTC	CASSPLRVKNNEQFF	few	TRBJ2-1	-	TRBV6-2/TRBV6-3
TGTGCCAGCAGTCCCCGTTCGCTGTGGAGTTCACCCCTCCACTTT	CASSPRSLWSSPLHF	-	TRBJ1-6	-	TRBV28
TGTGCCAGCAGTGAAGATGGAGTTTCCCCGAACTATGGCTACACCTTC	CASSEDGVSPNYGYTF	few	TRBJ1-2	-	TRBV6-1
TGTGCCAGCAGCCAATATGGGGGGAGCAATCAGCCCCAGCATTTT	CASSQYGGSNQPQHF	once	TRBJ1-5	-	TRBV3-1/TRBV3-2
TGTGCCAGTTTCCCGGGACAGCCGAGCTATGGCTACACCTTC	CASFPGQPSYGYTF	-	TRBJ1-2	TRBD1	TRBV2
TGTGCCAGCAGTAAAGGACAGGGGGCGACTGAAGCTTTCTTT	CASSKGQGATEAFF	-	TRBJ1-1	TRBD1	TRBV2
TGTGCCAGCAGCCAAGTAGCAGGGAGGAGCAATGAGCAGTTCTTC	CASSQVAGRSNEQFF	-	TRBJ2-1	-	TRBV3-1/TRBV3-2
TGTGCCAGCAGCTTAGATCGCGGCCTCGGCTATGGCTACACCTTC	CASSLDRGLGYGYTF	-	TRBJ1-2	-	TRBV7-9
TGTGCCAGCAGGCCCTCGGGAACGGGGCAGCCCCAGCATTTT	CASRPSGTGQPQHF	once	TRBJ1-5	-	TRBV6-5
TGCAGCGTGCTCTTAGGGGTACAGGTTAATGAAGCTTTCTTT	CSVLLGVQVNEAFF	few	TRBJ1-1	-	TRBV29-1
TGCAGCGCTCTCATTGAAAAACTGTTTTTT	CSALIEKLFF	-	TRBJ1-4	-	TRBV29-1
TGTGCCAGCAGCTCGGCGGCCGCAACTAACTATGGCTACACCTTC	CASSSAAATNYGYTF	-	TRBJ1-2	-	TRBV13
TGCGCCAGCAGTGAGGACTACACCGGGGAGCTGTTTTTT	CASSEDYTGELFF	-	TRBJ2-2	-	TRBV10-1
TGTGCCAGCAGCCAAGAAAGATATTCGAGGAACACTGAAGCTTTCTTT	CASSQERYSRNTEAFF	-	TRBJ1-1	-	TRBV3-1/TRBV3-2
TGCGCCAGCAGCTTCGAGGGTAGCTCCTACGAGCAGTACTTC	CASSFEGSSYEQYF	-	TRBJ2-7	-	TRBV5-1
TGTGCCAGCAGGGATAATAATGAAAAACTGTTTTTT	CASRDNNEKLFF	-	TRBJ1-4	-	TRBV6-6
TGTGCCAGCACCGAAAACAAAGGACGGCCTTACGAGCAGTACTTC	CASTENKGRPYEQYF	-	TRBJ2-7	-	TRBV28
TGTGCCAGCAGCCAAGAAGGCAGGACGGACTATGGCTACACCTTC	CASSQEGRTDYGYTF	-	TRBJ1-2	-	TRBV3-1/TRBV3-2
TGTGCCAGCAGGACATCTAATCAGCCCCAGCATTTT	CASRTSNQPQHF	-	TRBJ1-5	-	TRBV28
TGTGCCAGCAGCAAAGTGGGACAGGGCTATGGCTACACCTTC	CASSKVGQGYGYTF	-	TRBJ1-2	-	TRBV21-1
TGTGCCAGCAGCTTATATCGTCGTCAGCCCCAGCATTTT	CASSLYRRQPQHF	-	TRBJ1-5	-	TRBV7-2
TGTGCCAGCAGGGGGGACAGGGGTGAAAAACTGTTTTTT	CASRGDRGEKLFF	-	TRBJ1-4	TRBD1	TRBV2
TGTGCCAGCAGCCAAGATTCCGGGATAGGTAACGAGCAGTACTTC	CASSQDSGIGNEQYF	-	TRBJ2-7	-	TRBV3-1/TRBV3-2
TGTGCCAGCAGCCATTCTACTAGGGCCACGCAGTATTTT	CASSHSTRATQYF	-	TRBJ2-3	-	TRBV3-1/TRBV3-2
TGTGCCAGCAGTTTAGAAAGCACAGATACGCAGTATTTT	CASSLESTDTQYF	-	TRBJ2-3	-	TRBV12-3/TRBV12-4
TGCGCCAGCAGCCCGACAGTTGATCAGCCCCAGCATTTT	CASSPTVDQPQHF	-	TRBJ1-5	-	TRBV4-1
TGTGCCAGTACCTTAGAGGGTTCCACTGAAGCTTTCTTT	CASTLEGSTEAFF	-	TRBJ1-1	-	TRBV19
TGTGCCAGCAGTTTAAGACAAAGCACAGATACGCAGTATTTT	CASSLRQSTDTQYF	-	TRBJ2-3	-	TRBV6-5
TGTGCCAGTAGTAAGGGGGCAGCTCAGCCCCAGCATTTT	CASSKGAAQPQHF	-	TRBJ1-5	TRBD1	TRBV19
TGCGCCAGCAGTGAGTTACAGGGCTCGGCGGAGACCCAGTACTTC	CASSELQGSAETQYF	-	TRBJ2-5	-	TRBV10-1
TGTGCCTGGGCCACCGGGGGAGGTCAGCCCCAGCATTTT	CAWATGGGQPQHF	-	TRBJ1-5	-	TRBV30
TGTGCCAGCAGCCTGGCCTTAACCTACGAGCAGTACTTC	CASSLALTYEQYF	-	TRBJ2-7	-	TRBV14
TGCGCCAGCAAGAGGGGTGACCAAGAGACCCAGTACTTC	CASKRGDQETQYF	-	TRBJ2-5	-	TRBV5-1
TGCGCCAGCGCTCCGGACGGTACTAATGAAAAACTGTTTTTT	CASAPDGTNEKLFF	-	TRBJ1-4	-	TRBV5-1